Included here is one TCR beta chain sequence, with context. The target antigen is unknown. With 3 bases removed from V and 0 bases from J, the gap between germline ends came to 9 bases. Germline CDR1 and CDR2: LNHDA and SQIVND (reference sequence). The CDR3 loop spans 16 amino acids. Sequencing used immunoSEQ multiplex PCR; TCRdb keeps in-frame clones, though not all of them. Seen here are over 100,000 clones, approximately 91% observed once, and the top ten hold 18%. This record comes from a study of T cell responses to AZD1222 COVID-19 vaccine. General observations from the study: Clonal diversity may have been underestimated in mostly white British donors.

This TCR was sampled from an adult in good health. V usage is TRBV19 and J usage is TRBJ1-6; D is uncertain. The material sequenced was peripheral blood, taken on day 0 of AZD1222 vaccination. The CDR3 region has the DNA TGTGCCAGTAGTATTTCGGGTTTCTCCTATAATTCACCCCTCCACTTT. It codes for CASSISGFSYNSPLHF.